This record looks at one T cell receptor (beta chain) sequence and its context. Sequencing used immunoSEQ multiplex PCR; TCRdb keeps in-frame clones, though not all of them. The sample consists of around 2.5 million clones, approximately 93% of them appearing once. These data originate in a study of shared clonotypes between healthy human individuals. Germline CDR1 GTSNPN, CDR2 SVGIG (reference sequence). This CDR3 contains 13 residues. Trimming removed 3 bases from V and 9 bases from J, with 12 bases in between. The specimen was naive CD4+ T cells from PBMCs. The subset was: CD45RA+ positively selected. The V gene is TRBV30, the J gene TRBJ1-6, with D possibly TRBD1 on 6 matching bases. The sequence came from a young man in good health. Some clones in this sample may be carry-over from other donors' samples. Here the CDR3 reads CAWRSVGGSPLHF. The CDR3 DNA follows: TGTGCCTGGAGGTCCGTAGGGGGTTCACCCCTCCACTTT.